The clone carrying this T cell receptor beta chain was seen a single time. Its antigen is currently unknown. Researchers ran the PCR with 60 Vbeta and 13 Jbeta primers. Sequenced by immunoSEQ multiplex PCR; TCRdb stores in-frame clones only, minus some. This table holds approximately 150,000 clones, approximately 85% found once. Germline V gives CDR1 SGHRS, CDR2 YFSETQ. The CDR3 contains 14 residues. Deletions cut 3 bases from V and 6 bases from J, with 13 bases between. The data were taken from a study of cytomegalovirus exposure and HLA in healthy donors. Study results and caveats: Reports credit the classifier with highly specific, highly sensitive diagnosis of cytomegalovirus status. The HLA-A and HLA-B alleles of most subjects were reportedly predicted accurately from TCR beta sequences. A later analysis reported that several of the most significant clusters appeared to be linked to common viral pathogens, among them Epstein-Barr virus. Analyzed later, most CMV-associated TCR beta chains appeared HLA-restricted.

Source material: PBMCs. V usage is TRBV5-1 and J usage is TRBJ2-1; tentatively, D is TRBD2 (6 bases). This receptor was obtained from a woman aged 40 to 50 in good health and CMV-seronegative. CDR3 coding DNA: TGCGCCAGCAGCTCTACGCTGGGGGGCAATGAGCAGTTCTTC. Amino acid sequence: CASSSTLGGNEQFF.